A single sample gave rise to the 17 T cell receptor beta chains below, sequenced in a study of shared clonotypes between healthy human individuals. This table comes from immunoSEQ multiplex PCR, and its TCRdb copy is limited to in-frame clones, with some not included. The sample lists some 1.4 million clones, approximately 97% occurring once. What was sequenced was naive CD4+ T cells sorted from blood. Subset specified: CD45RA+ positively selected. The receptors come from a man in his thirties or forties in good health.

This clone showed up just once. The chain joins TRBV28 to TRBJ1-1; 10 positions agree with TRBD1. V lost 6 bases to trimming and J lost 11 bases; unmatched junction nucleotides: 9. CDR3 length equals 13 residues. CDR1 is MDHEN and CDR2 is SYDVKM in the germline V gene. The CDR3 protein is CASSQTGGIWAFF. The CDR3 DNA follows: TGTGCCAGCAGCCAGACAGGGGGCATATGGGCTTTCTTT. The variable domain in full, completed from reference TRBV28 and TRBJ1-1, reads DVKVTQSSRYLVKRTGEKVFLECVQDMDHENMFWYRQDPGLGLRLIYFSYDVKMKEKGDIPEGYSVSREKKERFSLILESASTNQTSMYLCASSQTGGIWAFFGQGTRLTVV.

The count of this clone is one. The J gene is TRBJ1-4, the V gene TRBV28, with D tentatively TRBD1 (6 bases). V lost 0 bases and J 8 bases, leaving 13 bases between the germline ends. CDR3 length: 15 residues. Germline V CDR1 and CDR2: MDHEN, SYDVKM. CDR3 protein: CASSLWVGGDEKLFF. CDR3 sequence (DNA): TGTGCCAGCAGTTTATGGGTAGGGGGGGACGAAAAACTGTTTTTT.

The chain uses TRBV7-9 and TRBJ2-3, with TRBD2 matching over 10 bases. Germline CDR1 SEHNR, CDR2 FQNEAQ (reference sequence). V dropped 3 bases and J dropped 6; count of bases not matched to a gene: 6. This CDR3 contains 15 residues. The DNA of the CDR3 is TGTGCCAGCAGCTTGGCTAGCGGGAGAGTGGATACGCAGTATTTT. It encodes CASSLASGRVDTQYF.

In regard to this clone: Other DNA sequences of this sample code for an identical CDR3. The chain carries TRBV30 and TRBJ1-5; the D is unclear. CDR3 length: 13 amino acids. With 3 bases removed from V and 1 base from J, the gap between germline ends came to 7 bases. Germline V CDR1 and CDR2: GTSNPN, SVGIG (reference sequence). The CDR3 sequence is CAWSTLSNQPQHF. In nucleotides, the CDR3 is TGTGCCTGGAGCACCTTGAGCAATCAGCCCCAGCATTTT.

This chain joins TRBV11-3 and TRBJ2-7, with D perhaps matching TRBD1 (6 bases). The germline V and J ends were trimmed by 5 bases and 5 bases, with 19 bases remaining between them. Germline V gene sequence: CDR1 SGHNT, CDR2 YENEEA. The CDR3 is 15 residues long. The CDR3 DNA reads TGTGCCAGCAGCCCGAATGGGGGACACGGAGACGAGCAGTACTTC. Encoded protein: CASSPNGGHGDEQYF. Looking up the rest from reference TRBV11-3 and TRBJ2-7 gives the full variable domain: EAGVVQSPRYKIIEKKQPVAFWCNPISGHNTLYWYLQNLGQGPELLIRYENEEAVDDSQLPKDRFSAERLKGVDSTLKIQPAELGDSAVYLCASSPNGGHGDEQYFGPGTRLTVT.

The CDR3 bases are TGTGCCAGCAGGGAACTCCGAGGACTAGCGGGTGGCGAGCAGTACTTC. Translation: CASRELRGLAGGEQYF. This sequence joins TRBV11-2 and TRBJ2-7, with 11 bases lining up with TRBD2. V shed 6 bases and J 6 bases; nucleotides not matched to a gene: 13. Germline CDR1 is SGHAT and CDR2 is FQNNGV. This CDR3 region has 16 residues.

The rearrangement uses TRBV2 and TRBJ2-1; TRBD2 matches 15 bases. This CDR3 spans 18 amino acids. Germline loops: CDR1 SNHLY, CDR2 FYNNEI. V lost 1 base to trimming and J lost 12 bases; unmatched junction nucleotides: 13. This chain's CDR3 is CASSEGLGGLAGGSRQFF. The CDR3 nucleotides read TGTGCCAGCAGTGAAGGCCTTGGAGGACTAGCGGGAGGGTCTCGGCAGTTCTTC.

V and J are TRBV7-2 and TRBJ1-1; 11 positions agree with TRBD1. Germline assignment: CDR1 SGHTA and CDR2 FQGNSA. The CDR3 consists of 15 residues. The V segment lost 1 base and the J segment 5 bases; nucleotides outside the gene matches: 3. The chain's CDR3 is CASSLGGTGGTEAFF. The CDR3 DNA is TGTGCCAGCAGCTTAGGAGGGACAGGGGGAACTGAAGCTTTCTTT.

The V call is TRBV11-3, the J call TRBJ2-4, with D possibly TRBD1 on 5 matching bases. CDR1 is SGHNT, CDR2 YENEEA, per germline. Trimming removed 0 bases from V and 9 bases from J, with 9 bases in between. This CDR3 comprises 13 residues. The CDR3, as DNA: TGTGCCAGCAGCTTAGAAAGGGGCAGCATTCAGTACTTC. Protein: CASSLERGSIQYF.

V is TRBV21-1 and J is TRBJ2-2; the DNA was not compared with TRBD2, the D call given in the table. TRBV21-1 is recorded as a pseudogene. CDR3 size: 16 residues. CDR3 loop: CASSSRRQEVSGELFF. The CDR3 nucleotides are TGTGCCAGCAGCTCAAGGAGGCAGGAGGTTTCCGGGGAGCTGTTTTTT.

The chain recombines TRBV29-1 with TRBJ2-5; D is uncertain. The germline gives CDR1 SQVTM, CDR2 ANQGSEA. The CDR3 is 13 amino acids. Trimming took off 2 bases at V and 4 bases at J, with 11 bases between the two ends. CDR3 sequence reads: CSVERNIRETQYF. The CDR3 DNA is TGCAGCGTTGAAAGGAACATTCGAGAGACCCAGTACTTC.

The V and J genes are TRBV5-1 and TRBJ2-1, with D unclear. V was shortened by 0 bases and J by 5 bases, with 12 bases between the two germline ends. The CDR3 runs to 15 residues. Germline CDR1 is SGHRS and CDR2 is YFSETQ. CDR3: CASSLDPGPNNEQFF. The DNA of the CDR3 is TGCGCCAGCAGCTTGGATCCCGGACCGAACAATGAGCAGTTCTTC.

The rearrangement joins TRBV11-1 to TRBJ1-3; D is unresolved. Trimming shortened V by 4 bases and J by 3 bases, and 10 bases separated the two germline ends. Germline V CDR1 and CDR2: SGHAT, FQDESV (reference sequence). This CDR3 contains 14 residues. In DNA, the CDR3 is TGTGCCAGCAGCTCGCCAGTACTTGGAAACACCATATATTTT. Protein: CASSSPVLGNTIYF.

Regarding this clone: A junction boundary mismatches the germline segment, possibly from a read error. The chain carries TRBV11-2 and TRBJ1-5; the match to TRBD1 covers 12 bases. CDR3 length: 17 amino acids. The germline gives CDR1 SGHAT, CDR2 FQNNGV. As DNA, the CDR3 is TGTGCCAGCAGCTTAGTAGTGGGGACAGGGGGCAACCAGCCCCAGCATTTT. Protein product: CASSLVVGTGGNQPQHF.

The chain uses TRBV7-3 and TRBJ2-3; 8 nucleotides match TRBD2. This CDR3 is built from 17 residues. The V gene end was trimmed by 5 bases and the J gene end by 2 bases; junction bases not matched to a gene: 12. Looked up from germline, CDR1 is SGHTA and CDR2 is FQGTGA. CDR3 sequence reads: CASSPIAGLGTTDTQYF. The CDR3 DNA follows: TGTGCCAGCAGCCCGATAGCGGGGCTAGGGACCACAGATACGCAGTATTTT. Using reference TRBV7-3 and TRBJ2-3 for the parts outside the CDR3, the full variable domain is GAGVSQTPSNKVTEKGKYVELRCDPISGHTALYWYRQSLGQGPEFLIYFQGTGAADDSGLPNDRFFAVRPEGSVSTLKIQRTERGDSAVYLCASSPIAGLGTTDTQYFGPGTRLTVL.

V gene TRBV5-1 combines with J gene TRBJ2-1; no clear D gene. This CDR3 comprises 16 residues. Trimming took 0 bases from V and 4 from J, leaving 14 bases between them. CDR1 is SGHRS, CDR2 YFSETQ, per germline. The CDR3 sequence is CASSLAGRHIYNEQFF. In DNA, the CDR3 is TGCGCCAGCAGCTTGGCTGGGCGGCACATATACAATGAGCAGTTCTTC.

The chain combines TRBV5-4 with TRBJ2-6; a weak D match, TRBD1 (6 bases). This CDR3 contains 15 residues. Between the trimmed V and J ends, which lost 4 bases and 2 bases, there was a span of 10 bases. Germline loops: CDR1 SGHNT, CDR2 YYREEE (reference sequence). The CDR3 region is CASSPYRAGANVLTF. The CDR3, as DNA: TGTGCCAGCAGCCCCTACAGGGCTGGGGCCAACGTCCTGACTTTC.